This T cell receptor beta chain appears in the sequencing data of a study of graft-versus-host responses after intestinal transplantation. The table came from immunoSEQ multiplex PCR; TCRdb's copy has only in-frame clones and leaves some out. The top ten hold roughly 18% of the sample, which has 40,000 or so clones, roughly 90% seen once. Once graft tissue had been processed, intraepithelial and lamina propria lymphocytes were released. Germline V gene sequence: CDR1 SGHTA, CDR2 FQGNSA. CDR3 size: 13 residues. V was shortened by 2 bases and J by 3 bases, with 8 bases between the two germline ends. Material: ileum tissue, obtained 200 to 210 days after intestinal transplant. The source of this sequence is a human patient who received an intestinal transplant, so some T cells may come from the graft donor. The V gene is TRBV7-2, the J gene TRBJ2-7; no clear D gene. The CDR3, as DNA: TGTGCCAGCAGCTTACCTCACCTCTACGAGCAGTACTTC. It codes for CASSLPHLYEQYF.